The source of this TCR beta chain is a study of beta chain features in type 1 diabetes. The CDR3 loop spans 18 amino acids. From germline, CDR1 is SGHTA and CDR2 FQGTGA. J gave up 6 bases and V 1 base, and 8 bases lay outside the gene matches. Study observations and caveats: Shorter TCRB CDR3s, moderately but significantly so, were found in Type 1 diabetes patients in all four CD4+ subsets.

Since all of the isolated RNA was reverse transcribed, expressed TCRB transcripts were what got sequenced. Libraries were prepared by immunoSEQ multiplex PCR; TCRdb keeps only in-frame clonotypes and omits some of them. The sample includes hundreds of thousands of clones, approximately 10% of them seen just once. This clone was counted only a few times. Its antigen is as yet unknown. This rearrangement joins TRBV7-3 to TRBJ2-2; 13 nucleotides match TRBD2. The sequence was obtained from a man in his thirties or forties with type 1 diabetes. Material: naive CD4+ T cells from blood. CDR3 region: CASSLNQGLAGMAGELFF. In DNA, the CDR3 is TGTGCCAGCAGCTTAAATCAGGGACTAGCGGGGATGGCCGGGGAGCTGTTTTTT.